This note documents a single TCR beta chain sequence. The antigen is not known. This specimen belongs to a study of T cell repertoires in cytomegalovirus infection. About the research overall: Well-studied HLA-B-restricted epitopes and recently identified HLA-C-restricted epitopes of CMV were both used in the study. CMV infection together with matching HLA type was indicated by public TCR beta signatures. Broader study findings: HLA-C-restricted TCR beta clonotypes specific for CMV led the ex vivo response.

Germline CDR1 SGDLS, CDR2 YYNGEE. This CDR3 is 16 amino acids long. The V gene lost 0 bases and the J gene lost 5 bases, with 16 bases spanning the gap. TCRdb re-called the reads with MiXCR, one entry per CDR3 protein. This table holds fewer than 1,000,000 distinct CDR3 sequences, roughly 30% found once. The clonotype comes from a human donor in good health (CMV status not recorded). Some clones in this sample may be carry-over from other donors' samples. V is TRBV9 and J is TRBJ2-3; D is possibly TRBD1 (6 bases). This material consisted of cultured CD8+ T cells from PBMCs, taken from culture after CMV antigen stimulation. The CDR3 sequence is CASSVEGGPVVDTQYF. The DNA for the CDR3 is TGTGCCAGCAGCGTAGAAGGGGGACCGGTGGTAGATACGCAGTATTTT.